These 22 T cell receptor beta chains were sequenced from one sample in a study of cytotoxic CD8 clonotypes in ibrutinib-treated CLL. The table came from immunoSEQ multiplex PCR; TCRdb's copy has only in-frame clones and leaves some out. This table has about 140,000 clones, approximately 77% appearing once. The material was PBMCs, obtained after 12 months of ibrutinib treatment. Receptor source: a human donor with chronic lymphocytic leukemia.

The chain employs TRBV18 and TRBJ2-3; TRBD1 aligns across 8 bases. CDR1 is KGHSH, CDR2 LQKENI, per germline. The CDR3 totals 19 residues. Trimming cost V 0 bases and J 4 bases; bases outside gene matches: 15. The CDR3 protein is CASSPPDRVIAGLADTQYF. The CDR3 DNA follows: TGTGCCAGCTCACCACCGGACAGGGTAATCGCGGGGCTAGCAGATACGCAGTATTTT.

The J gene is TRBJ1-6, the V gene TRBV7-2, with D tentatively TRBD1 (5 bases). Germline CDR1 and CDR2: SGHTA and FQGNSA. The CDR3 spans 15 residues. V was trimmed by 5 bases and J by 0 bases, leaving 8 bases between them. The CDR3 loop reads CASSEGRSYNSPLHF. CDR3 coding DNA: TGTGCCAGCAGCGAGGGACGCTCCTATAATTCACCCCTCCACTTT.

The genes are TRBV6-5 and TRBJ2-1; D gene ambiguous. This CDR3 contains 12 residues. From germline, CDR1 is MNHEY and CDR2 SVGAGI. Between the trimmed V and J ends, which lost 5 bases and 6 bases, there was a span of 8 bases. CDR3 region: CASSHSANEQFF. The CDR3 bases are TGTGCCAGCAGTCACAGCGCCAATGAGCAGTTCTTC.

The gene calls are TRBV7-9 and TRBJ1-3, with a possible D match to TRBD1 (5 bases). Germline CDR1 is SEHNR and CDR2 is FQNEAQ (reference sequence). V shed 10 bases and J shed 0 bases, with 13 bases lying between them. The CDR3 sequence is 14 residues long. Here the CDR3 DNA reads TGTGCCACCGATGGGGGGACCTCTGGAAACACCATATATTTT. Translation gives CATDGGTSGNTIYF. The full variable domain, its missing parts supplied by reference TRBV7-9 and TRBJ1-3, is DTGVSQNPRHKITKRGQNVTFRCDPISEHNRLYWYRQTLGQGPEFLTYFQNEAQLEKSRLLSDRFSAERPKGSFSTLEIQRTEQGDSAMYLCATDGGTSGNTIYFGEGSWLTVV.

The chain employs TRBV5-5 and TRBJ1-3; D gene uncertain. This CDR3 spans 16 amino acids. Trimming removed 3 bases at V and 0 bases at J, with 13 bases between. Germline CDR1 is SGHKS and CDR2 is YYEKEE (reference sequence). CDR3 sequence reads: CASSWAGSNSGNTIYF. The CDR3 nucleotides read TGTGCCAGCAGCTGGGCGGGCAGCAACTCTGGAAACACCATATATTTT.

This chain joins TRBV11-2 and TRBJ2-1; 10 positions match TRBD2. Germline V gene data show CDR1 as SGHAT and CDR2 as FQNNGV. Germline trimming cut 3 bases from V and 8 bases from J; bases unmatched to any gene: 4. The CDR3 totals 14 residues. The CDR3 protein is CASSLASGSDEQFF. The CDR3 DNA sequence: TGTGCCAGCAGCTTGGCTAGCGGGAGCGATGAGCAGTTCTTC.

V and J are TRBV13 and TRBJ2-5; tentatively, D is TRBD1 (6 bases). The CDR3 length is 14 residues. The V and J ends lost 5 bases and 5 bases respectively, with 15 bases between them. Germline CDR1 reads PRHDT; CDR2 reads FYEKMQ (reference sequence). CDR3 residues: CASSPRGDRETQYF. As DNA, the CDR3 is TGTGCCAGCAGCCCCAGGGGAGATAGGGAGACCCAGTACTTC.

The rearrangement uses TRBV27 and TRBJ2-7, with 9 bases matching TRBD1. Germline V lookup: CDR1 MNHEY, CDR2 SMNVEV (reference sequence). The CDR3 consists of 14 residues. The ends lost 4 bases at V and 1 base at J; junction bases unmatched: 2. The chain's CDR3 is CASSSTGGSYEQYF. CDR3 coding DNA: TGTGCCAGCAGTTCGACAGGGGGATCCTACGAGCAGTACTTC.

The rearrangement joins TRBV18 to TRBJ2-7, with TRBD1 as a possible D gene (5 bases). The CDR3 consists of 13 residues. Germline V gene sequence: CDR1 KGHSH, CDR2 LQKENI. The V end lost 3 bases, the J end lost 6 bases, and 12 bases lay between the germline ends. The CDR3: CASSPLRGGEQYF. For the CDR3, the DNA is TGTGCCAGCTCACCTTTAAGGGGCGGCGAGCAGTACTTC.

V and J are TRBV2 and TRBJ2-2; D unresolved. Germline V gene sequence: CDR1 SNHLY, CDR2 FYNNEI. V lost 4 bases and J lost 5, with 8 bases in between. This CDR3 spans 13 amino acids. CDR3 protein: CASSARGTGELFF. CDR3 DNA sequence: TGTGCCAGCAGTGCTCGCGGAACCGGGGAGCTGTTTTTT. The variable domain in full, with the rest retrieved from reference TRBV2 and TRBJ2-2, is EPEVTQTPSHQVTQMGQEVILRCVPISNHLYFYWYRQILGQKVEFLVSFYNNEISEKSEIFDDQFSVERPDGSNFTLKIRSTKLEDSAMYFCASSARGTGELFFGEGSRLTVL.

The rearrangement links TRBV18 to TRBJ1-5, with a possible D match to TRBD1 (5 bases). Germline lookup yields CDR1 KGHSH and CDR2 LQKENI. The CDR3 loop spans 15 amino acids. V shed 4 bases and J shed 3 bases, with 13 bases lying between them. The CDR3 coding sequence is TGTGCCAGCTCACGGGGGGACGGATTCAATCAGCCCCAGCATTTT. Protein product: CASSRGDGFNQPQHF.

The chain combines TRBV6-5 with TRBJ1-5; D not resolved. Germline CDR1 reads MNHEY; CDR2 reads SVGAGI. The CDR3 is made up of 14 amino acids. V was cut by 4 bases and J by 3 bases, with 10 bases left in between. CDR3 amino acids: CASSSPGNNQPQHF. Written as DNA, the CDR3 is TGTGCCAGCAGTTCTCCCGGGAACAATCAGCCCCAGCATTTT.

V gene TRBV5-5 combines with J gene TRBJ2-2; 9 positions agree with TRBD1. The germline CDR1 and CDR2 sequences are SGHKS and YYEKEE (reference sequence). The V segment lost 5 bases and the J segment 3 bases; nucleotides outside the gene matches: 2. The CDR3 runs 14 residues. The CDR3 DNA reads TGTGCCAGCAGAAGACAGGGGGACACCGGGGAGCTGTTTTTT. This gives the protein CASRRQGDTGELFF.

CDR3 nucleotide sequence: TGTGCCAGCAGTGAAGAGGTGGAGGGACTAGGAGAGCAGTTCTTC. Protein sequence: CASSEEVEGLGEQFF. J is TRBJ2-1 and V is TRBV6-1, with TRBD2 matching over 8 bases. V shed 1 base and J 10 bases; nucleotides not matched to a gene: 9. The CDR3 sequence is 15 residues long. Germline values: CDR1 MNHNS, CDR2 SASEGT.

The chain has TRBV5-6 and TRBJ2-7, with D perhaps TRBD2 (5 bases). V dropped 8 bases and J dropped 0 bases, with 15 bases sitting between them. CDR1 is SGHDT and CDR2 is YYEEEE in the germline V gene. This CDR3 is built from 14 residues. DNA for the CDR3: TGTGCCAGTGAACTACGGGATAGCTCCTACGAGCAGTACTTC. Translated: CASELRDSSYEQYF.

The rearrangement joins TRBV18 to TRBJ2-4; D is perhaps TRBD2 (6 bases). This CDR3 comprises 14 residues. V gave up 0 bases and J gave up 8 bases, with 11 bases separating them. Germline V gene sequence: CDR1 KGHSH, CDR2 LQKENI. The CDR3 spells CASSPPWGDDIQYF. The CDR3, as DNA: TGTGCCAGCTCACCACCGTGGGGGGATGACATTCAGTACTTC.

The chain recombines TRBV27 with TRBJ2-7; tentatively, D is TRBD1 (6 bases). V was pared by 8 bases and J by 2 bases, with 13 bases between. CDR1 and CDR2 from the germline V gene are MNHEY and SMNVEV (reference sequence). The CDR3 is made up of 13 amino acids. In DNA, the CDR3 is TGTGCCAGCGGCCTGGGACACACCTACGAGCAGTACTTC. Translating it yields CASGLGHTYEQYF.

The V and J genes are TRBV2 and TRBJ1-6; 7 bases map to TRBD1. Germline assignment: CDR1 SNHLY and CDR2 FYNNEI. V was pared by 8 bases and J by 9 bases, with 13 bases of the junction left unmatched. This CDR3 spans 15 amino acids. The CDR3 DNA reads as TGTGCCAGCCGAAGAGGGGGCGCGGGCTTTTCACCCCTCCACTTT. This gives the protein CASRRGGAGFSPLHF.

V gene TRBV13 combines with J gene TRBJ1-2; 8 bases match TRBD1. The germline gives CDR1 PRHDT, CDR2 FYEKMQ (reference sequence). This CDR3 comprises 14 residues. The ends lost 5 bases at V and 3 bases at J; junction bases unmatched: 5. The CDR3 DNA reads TGTGCCAGCAGCGCCGGGACAGGATACTATGGCTACACCTTC. Translation: CASSAGTGYYGYTF.

The V call is TRBV4-1, the J call TRBJ1-5; D unclear. This CDR3 contains 15 residues. The V gene lost 0 bases and the J gene lost 4 bases, with 10 bases spanning the gap. Germline-derived CDR1 and CDR2 are MGHRA and YSYEKL. The CDR3, as DNA: TGCGCCAGCAGCCAAGATTTCCTCGGGAATCAGCCCCAGCATTTT. This encodes CASSQDFLGNQPQHF.

The V gene is TRBV28, the J gene TRBJ1-2; 9 nucleotides agree with TRBD1. Germline V CDR1 and CDR2: MDHEN, SYDVKM. The V and J ends lost 4 bases and 4 bases, in that order; junction bases with no gene match: 10. The CDR3 extends over 16 amino acids. CDR3 in amino acids: CASSSPTGGEPYGYTF. CDR3 nucleotide sequence: TGTGCCAGCAGTTCCCCGACAGGGGGGGAACCCTATGGCTACACCTTC.

The V and J genes are TRBV7-9 and TRBJ2-7, with D perhaps TRBD1 (5 bases). The CDR3 extends over 15 amino acids. Germline values: CDR1 SEHNR, CDR2 FQNEAQ (reference sequence). V was clipped by 5 bases and J by 0 bases, with 14 bases between them. The CDR3 DNA sequence: TGTGCCAGCAGCCCCTGGGGCCTCAGCTCCTACGAGCAGTACTTC. As protein: CASSPWGLSSYEQYF.